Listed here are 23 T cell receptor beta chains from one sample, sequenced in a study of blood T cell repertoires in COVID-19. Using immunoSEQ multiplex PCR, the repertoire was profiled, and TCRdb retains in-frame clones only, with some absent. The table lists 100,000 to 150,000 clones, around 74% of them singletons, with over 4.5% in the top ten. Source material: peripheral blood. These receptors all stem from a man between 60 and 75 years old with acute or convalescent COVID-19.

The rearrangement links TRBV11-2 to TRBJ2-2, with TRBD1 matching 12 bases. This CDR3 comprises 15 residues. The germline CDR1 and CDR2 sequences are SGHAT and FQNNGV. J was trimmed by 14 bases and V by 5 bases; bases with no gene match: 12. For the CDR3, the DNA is TGTGCCAGCAGCCGCCAGGGACAGGGGGCCTCTGCCCTGTTTTTT. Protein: CASSRQGQGASALFF.

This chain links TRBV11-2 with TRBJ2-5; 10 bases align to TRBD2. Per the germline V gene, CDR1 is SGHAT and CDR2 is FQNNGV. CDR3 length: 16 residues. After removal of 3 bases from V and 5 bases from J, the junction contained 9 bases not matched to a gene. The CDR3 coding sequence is TGTGCCAGCAGCTTCCGGACTAGCGGCGTTGGTGAGACCCAGTACTTC. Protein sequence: CASSFRTSGVGETQYF.

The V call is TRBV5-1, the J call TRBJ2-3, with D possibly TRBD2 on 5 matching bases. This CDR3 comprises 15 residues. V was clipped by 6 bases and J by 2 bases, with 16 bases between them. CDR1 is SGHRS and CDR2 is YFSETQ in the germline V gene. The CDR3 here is CASTPLGGSTDTQYF. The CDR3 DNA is TGCGCCAGCACTCCTCTGGGCGGGTCCACAGATACGCAGTATTTT.

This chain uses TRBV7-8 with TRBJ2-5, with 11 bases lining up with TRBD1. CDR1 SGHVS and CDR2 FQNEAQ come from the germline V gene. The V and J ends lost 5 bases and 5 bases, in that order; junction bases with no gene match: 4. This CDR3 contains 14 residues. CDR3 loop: CASSGQGAAETQYF. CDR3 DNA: TGTGCCAGCAGCGGACAGGGGGCAGCGGAGACCCAGTACTTC.

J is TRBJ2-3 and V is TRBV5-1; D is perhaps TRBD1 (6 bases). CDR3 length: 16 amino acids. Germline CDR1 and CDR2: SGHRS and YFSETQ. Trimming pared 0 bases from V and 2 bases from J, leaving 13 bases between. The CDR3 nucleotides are TGCGCCAGCAGCTTGGCTAACAGGGCCGTCACAGATACGCAGTATTTT. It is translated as CASSLANRAVTDTQYF.

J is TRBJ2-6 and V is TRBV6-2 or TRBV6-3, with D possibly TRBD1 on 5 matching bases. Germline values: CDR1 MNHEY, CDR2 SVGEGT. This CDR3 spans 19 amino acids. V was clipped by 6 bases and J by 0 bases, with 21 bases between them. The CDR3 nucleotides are TGTGCCAGCAGCCCTAAGGTTGGCAGGGTGAGCTCTGGGGCCAACGTCCTGACTTTC. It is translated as CASSPKVGRVSSGANVLTF.

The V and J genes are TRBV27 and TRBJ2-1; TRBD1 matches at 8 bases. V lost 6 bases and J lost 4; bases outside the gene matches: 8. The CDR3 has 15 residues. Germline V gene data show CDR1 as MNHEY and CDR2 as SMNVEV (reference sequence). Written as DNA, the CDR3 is TGTGCCAGCAGGAACGACAGGGGCGAGTACAATGAGCAGTTCTTC. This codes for CASRNDRGEYNEQFF.

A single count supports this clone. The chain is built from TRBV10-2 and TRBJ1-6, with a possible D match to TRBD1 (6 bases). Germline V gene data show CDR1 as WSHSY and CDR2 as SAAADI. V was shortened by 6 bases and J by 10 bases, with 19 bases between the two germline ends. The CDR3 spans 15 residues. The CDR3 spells CASSPSPGAYSPLHF. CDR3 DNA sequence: TGCGCCAGCAGCCCTAGCCCAGGGGCTTACTCACCCCTCCACTTT.

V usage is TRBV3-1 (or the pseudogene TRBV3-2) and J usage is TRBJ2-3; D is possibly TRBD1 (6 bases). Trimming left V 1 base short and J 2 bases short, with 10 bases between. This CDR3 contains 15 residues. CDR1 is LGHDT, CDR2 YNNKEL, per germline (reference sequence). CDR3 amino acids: CASSQVGQLTDTQYF. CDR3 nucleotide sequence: TGTGCCAGCAGCCAAGTTGGACAGCTCACAGATACGCAGTATTTT.

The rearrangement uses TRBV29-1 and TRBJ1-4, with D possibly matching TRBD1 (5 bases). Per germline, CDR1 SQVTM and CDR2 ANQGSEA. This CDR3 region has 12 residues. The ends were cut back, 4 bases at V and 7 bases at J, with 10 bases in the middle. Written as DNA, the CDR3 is TGCAGCGTTGTTACAGGTGGTGAAAAACTGTTTTTT. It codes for CSVVTGGEKLFF.

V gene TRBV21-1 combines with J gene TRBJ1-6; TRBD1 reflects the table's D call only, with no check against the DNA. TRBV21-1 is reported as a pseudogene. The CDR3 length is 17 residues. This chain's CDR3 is CASSKAFYRSRNSPLHF. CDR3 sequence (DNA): TGTGCCAGCAGCAAGGCCTTTTACAGGTCGCGAAATTCACCCCTCCACTTT.

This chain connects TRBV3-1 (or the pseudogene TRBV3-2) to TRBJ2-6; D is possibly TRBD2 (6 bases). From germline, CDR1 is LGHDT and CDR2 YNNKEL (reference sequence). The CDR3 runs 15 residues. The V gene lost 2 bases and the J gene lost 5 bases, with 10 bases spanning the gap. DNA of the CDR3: TGTGCCAGCAGCCAAAGGGACTCCTGGGCCAACGTCCTGACTTTC. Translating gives CASSQRDSWANVLTF.

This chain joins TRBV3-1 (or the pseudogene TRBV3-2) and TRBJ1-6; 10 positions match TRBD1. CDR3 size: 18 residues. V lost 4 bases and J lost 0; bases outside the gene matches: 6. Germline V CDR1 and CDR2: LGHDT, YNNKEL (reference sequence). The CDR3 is CASSLGQGVSSYNSPLHF. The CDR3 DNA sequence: TGTGCCAGCAGCCTCGGACAGGGGGTAAGCTCCTATAATTCACCCCTCCACTTT.

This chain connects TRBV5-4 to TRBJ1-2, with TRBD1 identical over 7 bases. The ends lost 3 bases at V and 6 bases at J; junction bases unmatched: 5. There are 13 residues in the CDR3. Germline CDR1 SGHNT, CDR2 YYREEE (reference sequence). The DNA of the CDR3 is TGTGCCAGCAGCTCGGAAGGGGGCCATGGCTACACCTTC. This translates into CASSSEGGHGYTF.

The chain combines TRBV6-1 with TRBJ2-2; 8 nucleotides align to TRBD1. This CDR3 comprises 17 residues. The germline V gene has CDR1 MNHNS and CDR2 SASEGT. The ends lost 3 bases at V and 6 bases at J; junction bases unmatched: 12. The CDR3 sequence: CASSDPGRTGWSGELFF. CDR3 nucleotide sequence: TGTGCCAGCAGTGACCCGGGGAGGACAGGGTGGTCCGGGGAGCTGTTTTTT.

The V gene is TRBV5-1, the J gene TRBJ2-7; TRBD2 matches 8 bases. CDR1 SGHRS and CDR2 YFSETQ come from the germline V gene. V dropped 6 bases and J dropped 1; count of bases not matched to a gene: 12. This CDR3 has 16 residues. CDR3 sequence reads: CASTQNPGTRSYEQYF. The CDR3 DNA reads TGCGCCAGCACCCAAAACCCCGGGACTAGATCCTACGAGCAGTACTTC.

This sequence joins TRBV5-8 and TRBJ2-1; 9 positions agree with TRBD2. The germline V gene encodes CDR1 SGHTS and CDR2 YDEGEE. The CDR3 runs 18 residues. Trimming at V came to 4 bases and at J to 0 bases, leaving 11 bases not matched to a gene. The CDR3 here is CASSRTFSGGVSYNEQFF. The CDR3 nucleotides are TGTGCCAGCAGCCGTACGTTTAGCGGGGGTGTCTCCTACAATGAGCAGTTCTTC.

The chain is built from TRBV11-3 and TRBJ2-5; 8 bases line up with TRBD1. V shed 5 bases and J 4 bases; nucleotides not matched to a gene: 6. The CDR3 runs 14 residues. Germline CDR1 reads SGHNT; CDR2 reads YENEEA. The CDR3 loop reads CASSASRGPETQYF. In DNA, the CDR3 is TGTGCCAGCAGCGCTAGCAGGGGGCCAGAGACCCAGTACTTC. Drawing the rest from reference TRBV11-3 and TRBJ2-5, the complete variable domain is EAGVVQSPRYKIIEKKQPVAFWCNPISGHNTLYWYLQNLGQGPELLIRYENEEAVDDSQLPKDRFSAERLKGVDSTLKIQPAELGDSAVYLCASSASRGPETQYFGPGTRLLVL.

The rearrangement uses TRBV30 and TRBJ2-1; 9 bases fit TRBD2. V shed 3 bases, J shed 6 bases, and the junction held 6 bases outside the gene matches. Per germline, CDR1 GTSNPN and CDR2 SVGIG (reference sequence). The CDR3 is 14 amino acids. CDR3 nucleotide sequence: TGTGCCTGGAGATTTAGCGGGGGATCCAATGAGCAGTTCTTC. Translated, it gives CAWRFSGGSNEQFF.

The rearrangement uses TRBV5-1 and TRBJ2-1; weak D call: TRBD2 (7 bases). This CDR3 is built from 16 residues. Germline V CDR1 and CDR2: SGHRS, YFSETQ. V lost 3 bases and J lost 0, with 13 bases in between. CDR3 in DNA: TGCGCCAGCAGCTCTGGGGGGGCCTACTCCTACAATGAGCAGTTCTTC. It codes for CASSSGGAYSYNEQFF.

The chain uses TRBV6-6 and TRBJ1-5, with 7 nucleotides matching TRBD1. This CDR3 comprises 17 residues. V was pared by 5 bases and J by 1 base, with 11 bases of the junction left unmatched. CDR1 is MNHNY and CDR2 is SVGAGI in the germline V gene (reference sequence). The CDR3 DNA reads TGTGCCAGCAGTCGCAGCCCGACAGGGAAGAGCAATCAGCCCCAGCATTTT. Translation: CASSRSPTGKSNQPQHF.

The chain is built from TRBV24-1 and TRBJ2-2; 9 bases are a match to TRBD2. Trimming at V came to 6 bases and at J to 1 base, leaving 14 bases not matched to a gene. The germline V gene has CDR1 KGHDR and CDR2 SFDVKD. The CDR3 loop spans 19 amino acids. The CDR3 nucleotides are TGTGCCACCAGTCTGCCCGGGTCTAGCGGGGCGAGGAACACCGGGGAGCTGTTTTTT. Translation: CATSLPGSSGARNTGELFF.

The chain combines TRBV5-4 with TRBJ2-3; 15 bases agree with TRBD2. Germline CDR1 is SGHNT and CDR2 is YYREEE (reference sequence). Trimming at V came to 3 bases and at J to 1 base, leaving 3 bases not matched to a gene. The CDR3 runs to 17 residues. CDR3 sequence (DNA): TGTGCCAGCAGCTCCGGGACTAGCGGGAGGCGCACAGATACGCAGTATTTT. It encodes CASSSGTSGRRTDTQYF.